These 4 T cell receptor beta chains were all obtained from the same sample, sequenced in a study of CD8 T cells in ankylosing spondylitis. One entry per CDR3 protein results from TCRdb running MiXCR on the 5' RACE reads. This table has approximately 250,000 distinct CDR3 sequences, under 30% appearing once. The material sequenced was blood, either unsorted or a sorted T cell fraction (not recorded which). The receptors here all came from a male donor with ankylosing spondylitis or in good health (not recorded which).

The chain uses TRBV7-9 and TRBJ2-3; 9 bases line up with TRBD1. After removal of 5 bases from V and 4 bases from J, the junction contained 7 bases not matched to a gene. The CDR3 runs 15 residues. The germline V gene encodes CDR1 SEHNR and CDR2 FQNEAQ (reference sequence). The CDR3 nucleotides are TGTGCCAGCAGCCGTACAGGGGGCAGCGCAGATACGCAGTATTTT. Encoded protein: CASSRTGGSADTQYF.

This chain joins TRBV4-1 and TRBJ2-1; either TRBD1 or TRBD2 may fit D (6 bases each). Germline loops: CDR1 MGHRA, CDR2 YSYEKL. The length of the CDR3 is 16 residues. V dropped 2 bases and J dropped 0 bases, with 11 bases sitting between them. CDR3 loop: CASSQTGASSYNEQFF. CDR3 in DNA: TGCGCCAGCAGCCAAACGGGGGCGAGCTCCTACAATGAGCAGTTCTTC.

This clonotype was observed a handful of times. The chain has TRBV28 and TRBJ2-6, with 8 bases lining up with TRBD1. Trimming removed 6 bases from V and 4 bases from J; junction bases left unmatched: 5. The CDR3 length is 15 residues. Germline CDR1 and CDR2: MDHEN and SYDVKM. The CDR3 nucleotides are TGTGCCAGCAGGCCAGGGGGCTTCGGGGCCAACGTCCTGACTTTC. It specifies CASRPGGFGANVLTF.

This sequence joins TRBV10-2 and TRBJ2-5; D is undetermined. Trimming took off 6 bases at V and 2 bases at J, with 10 bases between the two ends. Per the germline V gene, CDR1 is WSHSY and CDR2 is SAAADI. This CDR3 comprises 13 residues. The CDR3 sequence is CASSPMAQETQYF. DNA of the CDR3: TGCGCCAGCAGCCCCATGGCGCAAGAGACCCAGTACTTC.